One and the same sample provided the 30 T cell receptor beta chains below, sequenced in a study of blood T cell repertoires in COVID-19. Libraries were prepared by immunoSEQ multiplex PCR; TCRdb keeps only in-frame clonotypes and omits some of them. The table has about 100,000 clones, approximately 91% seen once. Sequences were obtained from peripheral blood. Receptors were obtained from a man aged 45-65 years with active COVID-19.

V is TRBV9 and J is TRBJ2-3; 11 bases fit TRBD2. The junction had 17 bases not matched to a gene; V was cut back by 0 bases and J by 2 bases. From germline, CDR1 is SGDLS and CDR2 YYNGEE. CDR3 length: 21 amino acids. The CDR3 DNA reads TGTGCCAGCAGCGTAGCTACCCCCGTTTCGCTACTAGCGGGAGTCACAGATACGCAGTATTTT. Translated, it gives CASSVATPVSLLAGVTDTQYF. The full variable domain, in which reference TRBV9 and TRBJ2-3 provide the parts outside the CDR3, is DSGVTQTPKHLITATGQRVTLRCSPRSGDLSVYWYQQSLDQGLQFLIQYYNGEERAKGNILERFSAQQFPDLHSELNLSSLELGDSALYFCASSVATPVSLLAGVTDTQYFGPGTRLTVL.

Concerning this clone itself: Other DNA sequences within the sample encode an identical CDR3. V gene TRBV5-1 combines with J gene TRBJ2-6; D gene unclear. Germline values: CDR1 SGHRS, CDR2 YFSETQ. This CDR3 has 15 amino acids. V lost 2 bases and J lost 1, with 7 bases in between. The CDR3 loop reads CASSLGGSGANVLTF. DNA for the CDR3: TGCGCCAGCAGCTTAGGCGGTTCTGGGGCCAACGTCCTGACTTTC.

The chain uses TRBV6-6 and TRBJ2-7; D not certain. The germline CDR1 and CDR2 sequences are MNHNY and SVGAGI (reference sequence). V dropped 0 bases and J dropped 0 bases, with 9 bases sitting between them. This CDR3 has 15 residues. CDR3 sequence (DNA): TGTGCCAGCAGTTACTCTGACACAGACTCCTACGAGCAGTACTTC. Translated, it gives CASSYSDTDSYEQYF.

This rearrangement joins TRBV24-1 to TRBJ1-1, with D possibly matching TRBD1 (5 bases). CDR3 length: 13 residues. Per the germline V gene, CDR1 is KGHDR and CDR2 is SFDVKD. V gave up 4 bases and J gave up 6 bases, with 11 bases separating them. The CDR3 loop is CATSEGQGAEAFF. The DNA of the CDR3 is TGTGCCACCAGTGAGGGCCAGGGCGCTGAAGCTTTCTTT.

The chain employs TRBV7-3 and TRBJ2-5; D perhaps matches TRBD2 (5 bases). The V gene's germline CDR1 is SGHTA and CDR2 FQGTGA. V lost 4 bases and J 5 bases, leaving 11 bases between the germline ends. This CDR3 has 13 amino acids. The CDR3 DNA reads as TGTGCCAGCAGCTACGGGGTGACGGAGACCCAGTACTTC. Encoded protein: CASSYGVTETQYF.

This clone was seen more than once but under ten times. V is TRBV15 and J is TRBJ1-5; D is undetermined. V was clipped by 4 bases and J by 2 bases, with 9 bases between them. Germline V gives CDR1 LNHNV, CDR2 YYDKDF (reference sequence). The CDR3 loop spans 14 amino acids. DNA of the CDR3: TGTGCCACCAGCAAAGGCGGTGGCAATCAGCCCCAGCATTTT. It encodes CATSKGGGNQPQHF.

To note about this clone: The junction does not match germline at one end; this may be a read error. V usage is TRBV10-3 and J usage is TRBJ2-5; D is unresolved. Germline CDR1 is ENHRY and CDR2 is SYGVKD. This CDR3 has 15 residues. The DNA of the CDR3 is TGTGCCATCAGTGACGCGGCGCGTAACCAAGGGACCCAGTACTTC. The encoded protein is CAISDAARNQGTQYF.

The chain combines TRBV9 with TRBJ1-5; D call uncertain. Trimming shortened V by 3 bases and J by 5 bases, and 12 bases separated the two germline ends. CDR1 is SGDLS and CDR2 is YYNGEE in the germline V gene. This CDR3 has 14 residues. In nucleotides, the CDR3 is TGTGCCAGCAGCGATGGGAGAGGCTATCAGCCCCAGCATTTT. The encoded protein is CASSDGRGYQPQHF.

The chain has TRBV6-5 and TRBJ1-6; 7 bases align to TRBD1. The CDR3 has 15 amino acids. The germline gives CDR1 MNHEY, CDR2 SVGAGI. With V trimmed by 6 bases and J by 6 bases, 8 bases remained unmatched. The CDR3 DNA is TGTGCCAGCAGATTGGACAGGAGACCTAATTCACCCCTCCACTTT. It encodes CASRLDRRPNSPLHF.

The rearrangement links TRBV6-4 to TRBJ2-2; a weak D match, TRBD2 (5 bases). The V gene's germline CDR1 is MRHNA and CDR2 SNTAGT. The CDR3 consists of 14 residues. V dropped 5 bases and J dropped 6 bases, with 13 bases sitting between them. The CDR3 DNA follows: TGTGCCAGCAGTTCAAATCTCGGGGCCGGGGAGCTGTTTTTT. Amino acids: CASSSNLGAGELFF.

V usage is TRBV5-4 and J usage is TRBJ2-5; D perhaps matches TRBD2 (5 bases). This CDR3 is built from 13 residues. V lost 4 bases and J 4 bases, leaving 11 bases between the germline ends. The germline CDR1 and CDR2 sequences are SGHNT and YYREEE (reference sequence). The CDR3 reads CASSVRDPETQYF. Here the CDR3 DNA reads TGTGCCAGCAGCGTCCGGGATCCAGAGACCCAGTACTTC.

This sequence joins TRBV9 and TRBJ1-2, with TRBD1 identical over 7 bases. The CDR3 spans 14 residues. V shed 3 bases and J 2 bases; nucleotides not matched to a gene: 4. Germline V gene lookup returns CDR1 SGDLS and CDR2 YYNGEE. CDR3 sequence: CASSEGQFNYGYTF. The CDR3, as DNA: TGTGCCAGCAGCGAGGGACAGTTCAACTATGGCTACACCTTC.

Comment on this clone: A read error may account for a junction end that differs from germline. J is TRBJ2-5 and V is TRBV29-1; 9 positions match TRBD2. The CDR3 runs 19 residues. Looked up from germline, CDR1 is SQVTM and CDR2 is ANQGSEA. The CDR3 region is CSVKPTGLRGGTHQETQYF. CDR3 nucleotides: TGCAGCGTGAAACCCACAGGGCTGCGGGGGGGCACCCACCAGGAGACCCAGTACTTC.

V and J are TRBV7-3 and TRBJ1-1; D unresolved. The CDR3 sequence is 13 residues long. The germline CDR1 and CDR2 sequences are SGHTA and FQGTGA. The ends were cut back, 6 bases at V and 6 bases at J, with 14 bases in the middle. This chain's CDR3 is CASSTPSAAEAFF. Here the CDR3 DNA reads TGTGCCAGCAGTACGCCTTCGGCGGCTGAAGCTTTCTTT.

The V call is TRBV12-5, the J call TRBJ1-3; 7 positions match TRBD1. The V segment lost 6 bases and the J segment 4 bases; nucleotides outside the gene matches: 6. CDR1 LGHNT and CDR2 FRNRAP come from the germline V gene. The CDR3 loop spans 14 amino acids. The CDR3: CASGPGGSGNTIYF. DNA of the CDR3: TGTGCTAGTGGCCCAGGGGGGTCGGGAAACACCATATATTTT.

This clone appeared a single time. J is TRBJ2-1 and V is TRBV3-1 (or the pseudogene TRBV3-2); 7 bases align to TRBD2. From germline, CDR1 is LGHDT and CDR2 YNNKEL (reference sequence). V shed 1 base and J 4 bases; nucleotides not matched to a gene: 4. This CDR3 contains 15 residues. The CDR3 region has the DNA TGTGCCAGCAGCCAAGCCAGCGGGGCATACAATGAGCAGTTCTTC. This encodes CASSQASGAYNEQFF.

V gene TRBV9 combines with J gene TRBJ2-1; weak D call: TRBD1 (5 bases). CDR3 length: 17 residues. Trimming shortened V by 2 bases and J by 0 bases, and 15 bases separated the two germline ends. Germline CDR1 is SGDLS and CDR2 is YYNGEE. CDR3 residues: CASSVGRASNSYNEQFF. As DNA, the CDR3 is TGTGCCAGCAGCGTCGGCAGGGCATCTAACTCCTACAATGAGCAGTTCTTC.

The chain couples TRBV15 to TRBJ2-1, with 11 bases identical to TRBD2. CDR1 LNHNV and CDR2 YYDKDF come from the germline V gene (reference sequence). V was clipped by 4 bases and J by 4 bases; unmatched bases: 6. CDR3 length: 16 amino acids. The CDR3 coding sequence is TGTGCCACCAGCACAGAACGACTAGCGGGATACAATGAGCAGTTCTTC. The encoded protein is CATSTERLAGYNEQFF.

The CDR3 nucleotides are TGTGCCAGCAGCCTACTGGGCAGGGTTCGTAGTGAGCAGTTCTTC. Its translation: CASSLLGRVRSEQFF. This chain uses TRBV7-9 with TRBJ2-1, with D possibly TRBD1 on 5 matching bases. Germline loops: CDR1 SEHNR, CDR2 FQNEAQ (reference sequence). Trimming left V 5 bases short and J 9 bases short, with 20 bases between. There are 15 residues in the CDR3.

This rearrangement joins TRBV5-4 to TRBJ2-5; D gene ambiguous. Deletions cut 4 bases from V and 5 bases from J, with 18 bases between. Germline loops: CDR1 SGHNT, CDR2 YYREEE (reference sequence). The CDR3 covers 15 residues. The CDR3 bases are TGTGCCAGCAGCCCACGTCCTGCGGAAGACGAGACCCAGTACTTC. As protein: CASSPRPAEDETQYF. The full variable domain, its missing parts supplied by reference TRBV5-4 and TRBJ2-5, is ETGVTQSPTHLIKTRGQQVTLRCSSQSGHNTVSWYQQALGQGPQFIFQYYREEENGRGNFPPRFSGLQFPNYSSELNVNALELDDSALYLCASSPRPAEDETQYFGPGTRLLVL.

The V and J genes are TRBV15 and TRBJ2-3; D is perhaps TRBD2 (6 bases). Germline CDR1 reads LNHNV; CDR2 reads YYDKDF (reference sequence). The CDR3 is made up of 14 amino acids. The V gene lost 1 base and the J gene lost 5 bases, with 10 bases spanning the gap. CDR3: CATSRGGEGDTQYF. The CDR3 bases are TGTGCCACCAGCAGAGGCGGGGAAGGAGATACGCAGTATTTT. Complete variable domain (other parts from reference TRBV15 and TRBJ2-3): DAMVIQNPRYQVTQFGKPVTLSCSQTLNHNVMYWYQQKSSQAPKLLFHYYDKDFNNEADTPDNFQSRRPNTSFCFLDIRSPGLGDTAMYLCATSRGGEGDTQYFGPGTRLTVL.

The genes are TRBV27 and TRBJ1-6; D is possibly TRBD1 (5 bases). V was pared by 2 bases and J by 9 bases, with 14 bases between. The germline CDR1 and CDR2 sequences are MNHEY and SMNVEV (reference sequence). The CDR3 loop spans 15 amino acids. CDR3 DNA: TGTGCCAGCAGTTTAAGGGGCCAGTTAGGTTCACCCCTCCACTTT. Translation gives CASSLRGQLGSPLHF.

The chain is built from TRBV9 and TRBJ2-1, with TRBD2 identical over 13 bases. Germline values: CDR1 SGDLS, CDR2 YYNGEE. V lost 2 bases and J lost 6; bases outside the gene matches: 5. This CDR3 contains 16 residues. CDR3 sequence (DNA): TGTGCCAGCAGCGTCAGGGGACTAGCGGGGCCCAATGAGCAGTTCTTC. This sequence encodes CASSVRGLAGPNEQFF.

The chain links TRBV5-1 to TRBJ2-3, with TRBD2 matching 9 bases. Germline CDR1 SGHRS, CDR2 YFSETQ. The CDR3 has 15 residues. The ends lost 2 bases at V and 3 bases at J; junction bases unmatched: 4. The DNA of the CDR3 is TGCGCCAGCAGCTTTAACCTAGCGGGGACAGATACGCAGTATTTT. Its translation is CASSFNLAGTDTQYF.

CDR3 in amino acids: CASSEMARSYTF. The CDR3 coding sequence is TGTGCCAGCAGTGAAATGGCTAGGAGCTACACCTTC. The gene calls are TRBV2 and TRBJ1-2; D is unresolved. The germline gives CDR1 SNHLY, CDR2 FYNNEI. The CDR3 covers 12 residues. Trimming pared 2 bases from V and 9 bases from J, leaving 10 bases between.

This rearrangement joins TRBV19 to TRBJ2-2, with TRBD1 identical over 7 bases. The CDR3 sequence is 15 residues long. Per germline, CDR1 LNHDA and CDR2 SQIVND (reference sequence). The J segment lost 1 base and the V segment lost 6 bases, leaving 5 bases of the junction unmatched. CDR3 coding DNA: TGTGCCAGTAGGCCGGGACAGTGGAACACCGGGGAGCTGTTTTTT. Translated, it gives CASRPGQWNTGELFF.

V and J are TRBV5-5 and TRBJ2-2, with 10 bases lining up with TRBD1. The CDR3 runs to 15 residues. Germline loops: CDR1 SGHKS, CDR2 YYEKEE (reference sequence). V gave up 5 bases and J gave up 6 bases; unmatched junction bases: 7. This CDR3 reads CASSLLTGGSGELFF. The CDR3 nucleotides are TGTGCCAGCAGTTTATTGACAGGGGGCTCCGGGGAGCTGTTTTTT.

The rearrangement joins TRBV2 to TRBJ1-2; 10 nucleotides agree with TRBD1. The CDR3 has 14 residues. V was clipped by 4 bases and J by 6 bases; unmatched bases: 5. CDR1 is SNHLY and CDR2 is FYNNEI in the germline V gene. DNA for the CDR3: TGTGCCAGCAGTGTATGGGACAGGGGTAATGGCTACACCTTC. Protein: CASSVWDRGNGYTF.

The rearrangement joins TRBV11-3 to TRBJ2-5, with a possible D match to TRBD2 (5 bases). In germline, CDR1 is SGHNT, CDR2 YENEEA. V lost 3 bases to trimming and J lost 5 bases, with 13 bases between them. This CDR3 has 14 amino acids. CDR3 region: CASSFRTRRETQYF. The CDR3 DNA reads TGTGCCAGCAGCTTCCGGACCAGGAGGGAGACCCAGTACTTC.

The DNA of the CDR3 is TGTGCCAGCAGCCAAATTGGCCAGCGGCAAGAGACCCAGTACTTC. Translating it yields CASSQIGQRQETQYF. The chain employs TRBV3-1 (or the pseudogene TRBV3-2) and TRBJ2-5; a possible D gene is TRBD2 (5 bases). The germline V gene encodes CDR1 LGHDT and CDR2 YNNKEL (reference sequence). The CDR3 covers 15 residues. Trimming cost V 2 bases and J 2 bases, with 12 bases left between them.